One and the same sample provided the 20 T cell receptor beta chains below, sequenced in a study of control samples from healthy donors and cancer patients. Assay: immunoSEQ multiplex PCR; the TCRdb copy retains only in-frame clones and omits some. The data contain roughly 130,000 clones, less than 95% of them singletons. The sequenced sample was blood. These receptors were taken from a young man in good health.

V usage is TRBV11-2 and J usage is TRBJ2-3; D not resolved. Trimming pared 1 base from V and 7 bases from J, leaving 6 bases between. Germline assignment: CDR1 SGHAT and CDR2 FQNNGV. CDR3 size: 12 residues. The DNA of the CDR3 is TGTGCCAGCAGCTTAGGTACTAATACGCAGTATTTT. Encoded protein: CASSLGTNTQYF.

The chain combines TRBV9 with TRBJ1-3; D uncertain. V lost 0 bases and J lost 4, with 11 bases in between. The CDR3 consists of 15 residues. Germline-derived CDR1 and CDR2 are SGDLS and YYNGEE. CDR3 bases: TGTGCCAGCAGCGTAGATGGGATGCGGGGAAACACCATATATTTT. Protein: CASSVDGMRGNTIYF.

This chain joins TRBV4-3 and TRBJ1-2, with a tentative D call TRBD1 (5 bases). This CDR3 region has 15 residues. Germline CDR1 LGHNA, CDR2 YSLEER. V shed 0 bases and J shed 4 bases, with 12 bases lying between them. This chain's CDR3 is CASSQDTAGLYGYTF. The CDR3 region has the DNA TGCGCCAGCAGCCAAGACACAGCAGGGCTCTATGGCTACACCTTC.

The chain joins TRBV4-3 to TRBJ2-2; a weak D match, TRBD1 (6 bases). Germline V lookup: CDR1 LGHNA, CDR2 YSLEER. V lost 2 bases to trimming and J lost 6 bases, with 10 bases between them. This CDR3 has 14 residues. CDR3 nucleotide sequence: TGCGCCAGCAGCCAACAAACAGGGCCCGGGGAGCTGTTTTTT. This sequence encodes CASSQQTGPGELFF.

The CDR3 DNA reads as TGTGCCAGCAGCTTGGCGCAGACTACGCCACCTGAAGCTTTCTTT. Translation gives CASSLAQTTPPEAFF. This chain links TRBV5-4 with TRBJ1-1; no definite D call. The germline V and J ends were trimmed by 0 bases and 6 bases, with 15 bases remaining between them. Looked up from germline, CDR1 is SGHNT and CDR2 is YYREEE (reference sequence). The CDR3 loop spans 15 amino acids.

The rearrangement joins TRBV4-3 to TRBJ1-4; TRBD1 matches 8 bases. The J segment lost 7 bases and the V segment lost 5 bases, leaving 9 bases of the junction unmatched. This CDR3 is 15 amino acids long. CDR1 is LGHNA and CDR2 is YSLEER in the germline V gene. The CDR3 sequence: CASSTSGGAGEKLFF. CDR3 in DNA: TGCGCCAGCAGCACATCAGGGGGCGCGGGTGAAAAACTGTTTTTT.

The chain couples TRBV19 to TRBJ2-3; 11 bases align to TRBD2. The CDR3 is 15 amino acids. J was trimmed by 3 bases and V by 6 bases; bases with no gene match: 5. Germline CDR1 is LNHDA and CDR2 is SQIVND (reference sequence). The CDR3 loop reads CASRPGTSGTDTQYF. The CDR3 DNA sequence: TGTGCCAGTAGACCCGGGACTAGCGGAACAGATACGCAGTATTTT.

The V gene is TRBV6-2 or TRBV6-3, the J gene TRBJ2-1; 7 positions agree with TRBD2. After removal of 5 bases from V and 0 bases from J, the junction contained 10 bases not matched to a gene. Germline CDR1 MNHEY, CDR2 SVGEGT. The CDR3 spans 17 residues. CDR3 bases: TGTGCCAGCAGTCCCCGGGACTACTTAAGCTCCTACAATGAGCAGTTCTTC. This gives the protein CASSPRDYLSSYNEQFF.

The CDR3 DNA reads TGTGCCTGGGATTCTAGCGGTAGCACAGATACGCAGTATTTT. This encodes CAWDSSGSTDTQYF. V usage is TRBV30 and J usage is TRBJ2-3; the match to TRBD2 covers 7 bases. This CDR3 region has 14 residues. From germline, CDR1 is GTSNPN and CDR2 SVGIG (reference sequence). V lost 5 bases and J lost 0; bases outside the gene matches: 5.

The chain couples TRBV4-1 to TRBJ1-6; 9 bases are shared with TRBD1. The germline gives CDR1 MGHRA, CDR2 YSYEKL. The ends lost 3 bases at V and 7 bases at J; junction bases unmatched: 1. The CDR3 covers 14 residues. CDR3 region: CASSHGQGNSPLHF. The CDR3 coding sequence is TGCGCCAGCAGCCACGGACAGGGGAATTCACCCCTCCACTTT.

V gene TRBV2 combines with J gene TRBJ1-5; 7 bases agree with TRBD1. CDR1 and CDR2 (germline): SNHLY, FYNNEI. Unmatched junction bases numbered 6, after V lost 4 bases and J lost 3 bases. The CDR3 has 15 residues. The CDR3 sequence: CASSATGTVNQPQHF. In DNA form, the CDR3 reads TGTGCCAGCAGTGCTACCGGGACAGTCAATCAGCCCCAGCATTTT.

The chain uses TRBV7-2 and TRBJ1-3; no definite D call. This CDR3 has 16 amino acids. Trimming removed 6 bases from V and 0 bases from J, with 15 bases in between. Germline CDR1 and CDR2: SGHTA and FQGNSA. CDR3 DNA: TGTGCCAGCAGTCAGGACCGGTTCCGCTCTGGAAACACCATATATTTT. Translation gives CASSQDRFRSGNTIYF. The full variable domain, rest sourced from reference TRBV7-2 and TRBJ1-3, is GAGVSQSPSNKVTEKGKDVELRCDPISGHTALYWYRQSLGQGLEFLIYFQGNSAPDKSGLPSDRFSAERTGGSVSTLTIQRTQQEDSAVYLCASSQDRFRSGNTIYFGEGSWLTVV.

The chain uses TRBV6-6 and TRBJ1-2, with 8 bases aligning to TRBD1. Germline V lookup: CDR1 MNHNY, CDR2 SVGAGI (reference sequence). This CDR3 is 12 amino acids long. Trimming cost V 9 bases and J 6 bases; bases outside gene matches: 6. This CDR3 is CASTSGGHGYTF. The CDR3 DNA reads TGTGCCAGTACTTCAGGGGGCCATGGCTACACCTTC.

The chain is built from TRBV19 and TRBJ2-6; D is undetermined. Trimming pared 7 bases from V and 1 base from J, leaving 11 bases between. The germline CDR1 and CDR2 sequences are LNHDA and SQIVND (reference sequence). The CDR3 runs 15 residues. In DNA form, the CDR3 reads TGTGCCAGTACGACGAAGAGTTCTGGGGCCAACGTCCTGACTTTC. This sequence encodes CASTTKSSGANVLTF.

The rearrangement links TRBV6-5 to TRBJ2-7, with D possibly matching TRBD1 (5 bases). There are 13 residues in the CDR3. The germline CDR1 and CDR2 sequences are MNHEY and SVGAGI. V shed 5 bases and J shed 1 base, with 9 bases lying between them. The CDR3 DNA reads TGTGCCAGCAGTCCCCAGGGTTCCTACGAGCAGTACTTC. It codes for CASSPQGSYEQYF.

This clone has more than one count but fewer than ten. This chain joins TRBV7-9 and TRBJ1-2; 8 positions match TRBD1. The CDR3 extends over 13 amino acids. The germline CDR1 and CDR2 sequences are SEHNR and FQNEAQ (reference sequence). The ends lost 6 bases at V and 8 bases at J; junction bases unmatched: 8. The CDR3: CASSFTGGQGYTF. The CDR3 DNA reads TGTGCCAGCAGTTTCACAGGGGGGCAAGGCTACACCTTC.

In its sample, this clone was seen a few times. This chain uses TRBV6-4 with TRBJ1-5, with D perhaps TRBD1 (5 bases). CDR3 length equals 15 residues. V was clipped by 2 bases and J by 2 bases, with 10 bases between them. Germline assignment: CDR1 MRHNA and CDR2 SNTAGT. The CDR3 DNA follows: TGTGCCAGCAGTGACGGGACCCTGGGCAATCAGCCCCAGCATTTT. Its protein product is CASSDGTLGNQPQHF.

J is TRBJ1-4 and V is TRBV7-9, with 9 bases identical to TRBD1. V was pared by 5 bases and J by 7 bases, with 11 bases of the junction left unmatched. The CDR3 length is 16 residues. CDR1 is SEHNR, CDR2 FQNEAQ, per germline (reference sequence). CDR3 bases: TGTGCCAGCAGCCGCACAGGGGGCGTACGTGCTGAAAAACTGTTTTTT. Translating gives CASSRTGGVRAEKLFF.

The chain carries TRBV27 and TRBJ1-2; maybe TRBD1 (6 bases). This CDR3 spans 13 amino acids. V shed 5 bases and J shed 7 bases, with 14 bases lying between them. Germline-derived CDR1 and CDR2 are MNHEY and SMNVEV (reference sequence). DNA for the CDR3: TGTGCCAGCAGTACCGGGGGGACACTTGGCTACACCTTC. This encodes CASSTGGTLGYTF.

The chain uses TRBV11-2 and TRBJ2-7, with 12 positions matching TRBD1. Germline values: CDR1 SGHAT, CDR2 FQNNGV. The CDR3 covers 16 residues. The junction had 9 bases not matched to a gene; V was cut back by 2 bases and J by 7 bases. In nucleotides, the CDR3 is TGTGCCAGCAGCTTACTGTGGGACAGGGGGCTTAAAGAGCAGTACTTC. Translated: CASSLLWDRGLKEQYF.